The 19 T cell receptor beta chains given below trace back to one sample, sequenced in a study of blood T cell repertoires in COVID-19. The assay was immunoSEQ multiplex PCR, and TCRdb's table has in-frame clones only and misses some. The table lists about 250,000 clones, 80% to 90% of them singletons, with over 1.1% in the top ten. The sequenced sample was peripheral blood. The receptors stem from a man older than 75 with acute or convalescent COVID-19.

The chain links TRBV27 to TRBJ1-1; TRBD1 aligns across 8 bases. Germline V gene lookup returns CDR1 MNHEY and CDR2 SMNVEV (reference sequence). This CDR3 contains 16 residues. Trimming took 6 bases from V and 3 from J; bases not matched to a gene: 12. Here the CDR3 reads CASSRLWTGWDTEAFF. The CDR3 DNA reads as TGTGCCAGCAGCCGACTGTGGACAGGGTGGGACACTGAAGCTTTCTTT.

The chain combines TRBV19 with TRBJ1-2, with D possibly TRBD1 on 5 matching bases. The CDR3 runs to 15 residues. Trimming stripped 4 bases from V and 2 bases from J, with 14 bases between. Germline V gene sequence: CDR1 LNHDA, CDR2 SQIVND (reference sequence). The CDR3 loop is CASSTPGGTNYGYTF. The CDR3 nucleotides are TGTGCCAGTAGTACACCTGGGGGGACGAACTATGGCTACACCTTC. Combining the CDR3 with reference TRBV19 and TRBJ1-2 gives the whole variable domain DGGITQSPKYLFRKEGQNVTLSCEQNLNHDAMYWYRQDPGQGLRLIYYSQIVNDFQKGDIAEGYSVSREKKESFPLTVTSAQKNPTAFYLCASSTPGGTNYGYTFGSGTRLTVV.

V gene TRBV21-1 combines with J gene TRBJ2-7; the DNA was not used to check the table's D call, TRBD2. TRBV21-1 represents a pseudogene. The CDR3 runs to 15 residues. The CDR3, as DNA: TGTGCCAGCAGGGGACCGGGACTCTTACTACTAGATCCGTACTTC. Translated: CASRGPGLLLLDPYF.

The chain joins TRBV7-9 to TRBJ2-1; a possible D gene is TRBD1 (6 bases). Germline V gene sequence: CDR1 SEHNR, CDR2 FQNEAQ (reference sequence). The CDR3 spans 15 residues. The ends were cut back, 3 bases at V and 3 bases at J, with 12 bases in the middle. The CDR3 here is CASSFTSGDYNEQFF. The CDR3 DNA sequence: TGTGCCAGCAGCTTTACCTCAGGGGACTACAATGAGCAGTTCTTC.

For the CDR3, the DNA is TGTGCCAGCAGCGGTCTAGGTTTCAATGAGCAGTTCTTC. Translation: CASSGLGFNEQFF. V and J are TRBV7-2 and TRBJ2-1, with unresolved D. Germline V gene sequence: CDR1 SGHTA, CDR2 FQGNSA. This CDR3 has 13 residues. Deletions cut 5 bases from V and 6 bases from J, with 11 bases between.

The J gene is TRBJ1-6, the V gene TRBV24-1; tentative D call: TRBD1 (5 bases). Germline V gives CDR1 KGHDR, CDR2 SFDVKD. The V end lost 4 bases, the J end lost 0 bases, and 15 bases lay between the germline ends. This CDR3 contains 18 residues. The CDR3 DNA follows: TGTGCCACCAGTGACACGACAGTAACGGGCTCCTATAATTCACCCCTCCACTTT. Amino acids: CATSDTTVTGSYNSPLHF.

This clone turned up a few times. In DNA, the CDR3 is TGTGCCAGCAGCCTCCTCGGGGTTAACTATGGCTACACCTTC. Its protein is CASSLLGVNYGYTF. The chain recombines TRBV7-9 with TRBJ1-2; no clear D gene. Germline CDR1 reads SEHNR; CDR2 reads FQNEAQ (reference sequence). V was cut by 5 bases and J by 1 base, with 11 bases left in between. The CDR3 has 14 amino acids.

This clone has only one observation. V gene TRBV4-3 combines with J gene TRBJ2-1; 8 bases align to TRBD2. Germline V gene data show CDR1 as LGHNA and CDR2 as YSLEER. CDR3 length: 15 amino acids. The junction had 5 bases not matched to a gene; V was cut back by 1 base and J by 6 bases. The CDR3 DNA reads as TGCGCCAGCAGCCAAGGGTGGAGCGGGGGCAATGAGCAGTTCTTC. Protein: CASSQGWSGGNEQFF.

V usage is TRBV21-1 and J usage is TRBJ1-5; the table assigns TRBD1, which was not confirmed against the DNA. TRBV21-1 is noted as a pseudogene. The length of the CDR3 is 17 residues. In DNA, the CDR3 is TGTGCCAGCAGCAAAACCCGGGACAGGGAGGAAGAAGAGCCCCAGCATTTT. Translated: CASSKTRDREEEEPQHF.

CDR3 bases: TGTGCCAGCAGCTTAGGGGAGACAGGGATCGGCTACACCTTC. The encoded protein is CASSLGETGIGYTF. The chain recombines TRBV7-2 with TRBJ1-2; 7 bases match TRBD1. The CDR3 runs 14 residues. Germline CDR1 reads SGHTA; CDR2 reads FQGNSA. Trimming removed 1 base from V and 8 bases from J; junction bases left unmatched: 7.

This clone has a single count. The rearrangement uses TRBV19 and TRBJ1-1, with TRBD1 matching over 7 bases. There are 14 residues in the CDR3. Germline lookup yields CDR1 LNHDA and CDR2 SQIVND (reference sequence). J lost 1 base, V lost 5 bases, and 4 bases had no gene match. DNA of the CDR3: TGTGCCAGTAGTTCCCGGGACAGGAACACTGAAGCTTTCTTT. Its translation is CASSSRDRNTEAFF.

This chain joins TRBV27 and TRBJ2-1; 7 positions agree with TRBD1. Looked up from germline, CDR1 is MNHEY and CDR2 is SMNVEV (reference sequence). J was trimmed by 4 bases and V by 6 bases; bases with no gene match: 6. The CDR3 consists of 14 residues. In DNA, the CDR3 is TGTGCCAGCAGACAGGGGACGGCGTACAATGAGCAGTTCTTC. Translating gives CASRQGTAYNEQFF.

About this clone itself: Other DNA sequences of this sample code for an identical CDR3. The chain uses TRBV6-5 and TRBJ1-1, with TRBD1 matching over 8 bases. Losses at the gene ends were 5 bases for V and 0 bases for J; bases not matched to a gene: 2. Germline-derived CDR1 and CDR2 are MNHEY and SVGAGI. The CDR3 is 14 amino acids. The chain's CDR3 is CASSRGQVNTEAFF. The CDR3 region has the DNA TGTGCCAGCAGTCGGGGACAGGTGAACACTGAAGCTTTCTTT.

CDR3 bases: TGTGCCAGCTCACCATACAGGGCGAACACTGAAGCTTTCTTT. Its protein product is CASSPYRANTEAFF. The chain links TRBV18 to TRBJ1-1, with a weak D call TRBD1 (6 bases). Germline-derived CDR1 and CDR2 are KGHSH and LQKENI. V lost 2 bases, J lost 1 base, and 8 bases lay in between. The length of the CDR3 is 14 residues.

The rearrangement links TRBV4-2 to TRBJ2-1, with TRBD2 matching 14 bases. This CDR3 region has 15 residues. From germline, CDR1 is LGHNA and CDR2 YNFKEQ. With 4 bases clipped from V and 7 bases from J, the junction kept 3 bases outside the gene matches. The CDR3 here is CASSPTSGGDNEQFF. As DNA, the CDR3 is TGTGCCAGCAGCCCGACTAGCGGGGGGGATAATGAGCAGTTCTTC.

This rearrangement joins TRBV4-2 to TRBJ2-7; 12 positions match TRBD2. The CDR3 is made up of 15 amino acids. With V trimmed by 7 bases and J by 5 bases, 9 bases remained unmatched. The germline gives CDR1 LGHNA, CDR2 YNFKEQ. The CDR3 nucleotides read TGTGCCAGCAAAGGACTAGCGGGGCTTAGGAACGAGCAGTACTTC. This sequence encodes CASKGLAGLRNEQYF.

This sequence joins TRBV3-1 (or the pseudogene TRBV3-2) and TRBJ1-3; the D gene is possibly TRBD1 (5 bases). Trimming took off 6 bases at V and 2 bases at J, with 11 bases between the two ends. CDR3 length equals 14 residues. Germline assignment: CDR1 LGHDT and CDR2 YNNKEL (reference sequence). CDR3 region: CASRHQGTGNTIYF. CDR3 in DNA: TGTGCCAGCAGACACCAGGGCACTGGAAACACCATATATTTT.

This chain uses TRBV2 with TRBJ1-2; possible D gene TRBD1, 5 bases. V lost 5 bases and J lost 6, with 22 bases in between. The CDR3 sequence is 16 residues long. Looked up from germline, CDR1 is SNHLY and CDR2 is FYNNEI. For the CDR3, the DNA is TGTGCCAGCAGTTCCGGACAACTAATGTTGAGACATGGCTACACCTTC. The encoded protein is CASSSGQLMLRHGYTF.

The chain has TRBV28 and TRBJ1-5, with TRBD1 matching 7 bases. Per germline, CDR1 MDHEN and CDR2 SYDVKM. Trimming took 5 bases from V and 3 from J; bases not matched to a gene: 7. This CDR3 contains 15 residues. This CDR3 reads CASSLRQGFNQPQHF. The CDR3 coding sequence is TGTGCCAGCAGTCTCCGACAGGGCTTCAATCAGCCCCAGCATTTT.